This entry concerns a single TCR beta chain. The data were obtained in a study of blood T cell repertoires in COVID-19. The CDR3 spans 13 residues. Trimming cost V 7 bases and J 3 bases, with 9 bases left between them. CDR1 and CDR2 from the germline V gene are SNHLY and FYNNEI. Assay: immunoSEQ multiplex PCR; the TCRdb copy retains only in-frame clones and omits some. The sample consists of 130,000 or so clones, roughly 69% of them appearing once. Material: peripheral blood. This TCR came from a woman aged 70-85 years with acute or convalescent COVID-19. The rearrangement joins TRBV2 to TRBJ2-2; TRBD2 is a possible D gene (6 bases). This chain's CDR3 is CASKGTYTGELFF. Here the CDR3 DNA reads TGTGCCAGCAAGGGGACTTACACCGGGGAGCTGTTTTTT. Combining the CDR3 with reference TRBV2 and TRBJ2-2 gives the whole variable domain EPEVTQTPSHQVTQMGQEVILRCVPISNHLYFYWYRQILGQKVEFLVSFYNNEISEKSEIFDDQFSVERPDGSNFTLKIRSTKLEDSAMYFCASKGTYTGELFFGEGSRLTVL.